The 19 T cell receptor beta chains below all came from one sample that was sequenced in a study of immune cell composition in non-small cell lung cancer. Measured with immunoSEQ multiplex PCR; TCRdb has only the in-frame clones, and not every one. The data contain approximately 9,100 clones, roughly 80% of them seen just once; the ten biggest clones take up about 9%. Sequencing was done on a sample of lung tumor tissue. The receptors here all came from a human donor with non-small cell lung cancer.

This CDR3 is CASSRMSSLAGMGDTQYF. The DNA of the CDR3 is TGTGCCAGCAGCCGAATGAGCTCTTTAGCGGGAATGGGAGATACGCAGTATTTT. This sequence joins TRBV7-9 and TRBJ2-3, with 8 bases fitting TRBD2. V lost 5 bases, J lost 5 bases, and 18 bases stayed unmatched. Germline V gives CDR1 SEHNR, CDR2 FQNEAQ (reference sequence). The CDR3 loop spans 18 amino acids.

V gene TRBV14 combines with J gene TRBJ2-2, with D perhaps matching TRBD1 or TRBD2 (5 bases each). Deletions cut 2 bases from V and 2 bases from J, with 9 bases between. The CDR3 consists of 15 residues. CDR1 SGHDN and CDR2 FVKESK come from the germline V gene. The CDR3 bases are TGTGCCAGCAGCCAACCCGGGACCAACACCGGGGAGCTGTTTTTT. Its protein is CASSQPGTNTGELFF. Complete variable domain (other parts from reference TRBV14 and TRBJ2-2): EAGVTQFPSHSVIEKGQTVTLRCDPISGHDNLYWYRRVMGKEIKFLLHFVKESKQDESGMPNNRFLAERTGGTYSTLKVQPAELEDSGVYFCASSQPGTNTGELFFGEGSRLTVL.

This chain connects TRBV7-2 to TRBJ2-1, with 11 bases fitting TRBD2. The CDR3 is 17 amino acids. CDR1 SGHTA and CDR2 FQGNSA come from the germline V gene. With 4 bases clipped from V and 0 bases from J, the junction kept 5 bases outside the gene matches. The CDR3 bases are TGTGCCAGCAGCTCACCTAGCGGGGGGAGCTCCTACAATGAGCAGTTCTTC. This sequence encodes CASSSPSGGSSYNEQFF.

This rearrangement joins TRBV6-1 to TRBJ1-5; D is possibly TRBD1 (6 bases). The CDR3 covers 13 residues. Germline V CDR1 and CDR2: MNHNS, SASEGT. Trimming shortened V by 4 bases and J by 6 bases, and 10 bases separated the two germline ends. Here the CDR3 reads CASSVDRTQPQHF. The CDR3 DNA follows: TGTGCCAGCAGTGTTGACAGGACTCAGCCCCAGCATTTT.

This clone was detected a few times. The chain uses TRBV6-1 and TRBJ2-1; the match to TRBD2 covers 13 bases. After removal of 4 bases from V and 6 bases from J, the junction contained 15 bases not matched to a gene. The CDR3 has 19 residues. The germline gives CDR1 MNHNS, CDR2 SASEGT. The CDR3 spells CASSARLAGGSRGGNEQFF. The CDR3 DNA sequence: TGTGCCAGCAGTGCACGACTAGCGGGGGGTTCAAGAGGGGGCAATGAGCAGTTCTTC.

CDR3 sequence: CASSIVLGDKTSFYEQYF. CDR3 coding DNA: TGTGCCAGTAGTATAGTGCTGGGAGACAAAACTTCTTTCTACGAGCAGTACTTC. V and J are TRBV19 and TRBJ2-7, with D maybe TRBD2 (5 bases). V lost 1 base, J lost 3 bases, and 22 bases lay in between. Germline values: CDR1 LNHDA, CDR2 SQIVND (reference sequence). The CDR3 is 18 residues long.

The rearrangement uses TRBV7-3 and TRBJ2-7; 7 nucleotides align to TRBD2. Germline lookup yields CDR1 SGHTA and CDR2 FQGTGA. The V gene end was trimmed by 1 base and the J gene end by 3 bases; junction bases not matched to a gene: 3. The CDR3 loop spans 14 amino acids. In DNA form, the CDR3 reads TGTGCCAGCAGCTTAAAGCGGGGATACTACGAGCAGTACTTC. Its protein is CASSLKRGYYEQYF. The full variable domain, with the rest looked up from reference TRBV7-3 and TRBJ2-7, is GAGVSQTPSNKVTEKGKYVELRCDPISGHTALYWYRQSLGQGPEFLIYFQGTGAADDSGLPNDRFFAVRPEGSVSTLKIQRTERGDSAVYLCASSLKRGYYEQYFGPGTRLTVT.

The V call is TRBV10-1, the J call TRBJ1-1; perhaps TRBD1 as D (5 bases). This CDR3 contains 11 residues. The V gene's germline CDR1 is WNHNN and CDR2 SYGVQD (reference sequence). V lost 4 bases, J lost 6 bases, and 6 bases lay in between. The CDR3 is CASSGGAEAFF. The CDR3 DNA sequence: TGCGCCAGCAGTGGAGGGGCTGAAGCTTTCTTT.

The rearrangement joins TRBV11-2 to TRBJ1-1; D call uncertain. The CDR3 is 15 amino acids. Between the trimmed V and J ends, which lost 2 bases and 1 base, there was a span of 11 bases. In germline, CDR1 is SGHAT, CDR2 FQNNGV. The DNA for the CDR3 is TGTGCCAGCAGCTTAAAGTGGACGGGGAACACTGAAGCTTTCTTT. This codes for CASSLKWTGNTEAFF.

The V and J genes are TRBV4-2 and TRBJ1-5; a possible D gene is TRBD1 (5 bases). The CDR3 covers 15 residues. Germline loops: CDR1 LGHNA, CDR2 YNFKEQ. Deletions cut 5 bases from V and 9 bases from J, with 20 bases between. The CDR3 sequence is CASSLAGAGSGPQHF. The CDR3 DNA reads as TGTGCCAGCAGCTTGGCCGGGGCAGGGAGCGGGCCCCAGCATTTT.

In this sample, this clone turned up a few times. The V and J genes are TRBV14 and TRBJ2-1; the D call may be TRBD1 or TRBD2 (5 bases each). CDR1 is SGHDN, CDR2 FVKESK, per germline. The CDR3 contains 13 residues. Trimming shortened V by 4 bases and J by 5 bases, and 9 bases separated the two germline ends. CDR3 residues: CASSPGSHNEQFF. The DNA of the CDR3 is TGTGCCAGCAGCCCAGGGAGCCACAATGAGCAGTTCTTC.

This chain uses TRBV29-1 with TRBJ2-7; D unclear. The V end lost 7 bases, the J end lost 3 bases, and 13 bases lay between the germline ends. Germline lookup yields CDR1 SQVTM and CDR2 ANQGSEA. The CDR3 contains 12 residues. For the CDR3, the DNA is TGCAGCGCGACCACATCAAGCTACGAGCAGTACTTC. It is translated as CSATTSSYEQYF.

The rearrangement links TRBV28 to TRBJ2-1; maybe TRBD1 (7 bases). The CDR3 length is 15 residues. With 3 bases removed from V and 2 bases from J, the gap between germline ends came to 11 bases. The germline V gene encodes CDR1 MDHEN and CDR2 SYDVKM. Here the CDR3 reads CASSFRGAPYNEQFF. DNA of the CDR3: TGTGCCAGCAGTTTCAGGGGGGCCCCCTACAATGAGCAGTTCTTC.

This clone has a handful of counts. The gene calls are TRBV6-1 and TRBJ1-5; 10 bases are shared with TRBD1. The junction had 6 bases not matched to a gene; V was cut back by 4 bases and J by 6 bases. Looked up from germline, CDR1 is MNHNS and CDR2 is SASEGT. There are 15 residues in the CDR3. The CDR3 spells CASSVMGQGTQPQHF. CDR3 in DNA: TGTGCCAGCAGTGTGATGGGACAGGGGACTCAGCCCCAGCATTTT.

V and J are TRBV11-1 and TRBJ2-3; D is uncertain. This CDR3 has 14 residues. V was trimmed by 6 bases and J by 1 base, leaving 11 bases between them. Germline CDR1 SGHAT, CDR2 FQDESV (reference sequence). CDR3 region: CASRPYLGTDTQYF. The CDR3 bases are TGTGCCAGCAGGCCATACCTCGGCACAGATACGCAGTATTTT.

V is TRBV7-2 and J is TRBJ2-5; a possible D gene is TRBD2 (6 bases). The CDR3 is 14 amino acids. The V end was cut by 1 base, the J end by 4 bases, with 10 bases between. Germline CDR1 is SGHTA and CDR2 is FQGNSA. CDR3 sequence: CASSLVTSRETQYF. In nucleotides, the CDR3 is TGTGCCAGCAGCTTAGTTACTAGCAGAGAGACCCAGTACTTC.

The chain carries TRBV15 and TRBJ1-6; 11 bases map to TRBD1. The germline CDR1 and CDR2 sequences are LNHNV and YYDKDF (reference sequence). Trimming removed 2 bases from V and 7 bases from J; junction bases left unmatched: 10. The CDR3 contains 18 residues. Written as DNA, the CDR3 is TGTGCCACCAGCAGACTCACTCCCGGGACAGGGGGAAATTCACCCCTCCACTTT. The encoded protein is CATSRLTPGTGGNSPLHF.

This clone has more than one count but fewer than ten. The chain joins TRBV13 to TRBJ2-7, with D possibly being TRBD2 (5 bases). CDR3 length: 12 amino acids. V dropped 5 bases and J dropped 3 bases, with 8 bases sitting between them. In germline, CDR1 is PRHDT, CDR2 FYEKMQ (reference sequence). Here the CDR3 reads CASSLTSYEQYF. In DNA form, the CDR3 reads TGTGCCAGCAGCCTCACTAGCTACGAGCAGTACTTC. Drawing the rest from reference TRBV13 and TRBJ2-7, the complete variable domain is AAGVIQSPRHLIKEKRETATLKCYPIPRHDTVYWYQQGPGQDPQFLISFYEKMQSDKGSIPDRFSAQQFSDYHSELNMSSLELGDSALYFCASSLTSYEQYFGPGTRLTVT.

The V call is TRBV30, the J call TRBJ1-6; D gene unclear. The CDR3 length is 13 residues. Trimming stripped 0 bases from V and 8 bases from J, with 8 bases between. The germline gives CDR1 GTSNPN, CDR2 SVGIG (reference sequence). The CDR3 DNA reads TGTGCCTGGAGTGTTATAACAGATTCACCCCTCCACTTT. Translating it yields CAWSVITDSPLHF.